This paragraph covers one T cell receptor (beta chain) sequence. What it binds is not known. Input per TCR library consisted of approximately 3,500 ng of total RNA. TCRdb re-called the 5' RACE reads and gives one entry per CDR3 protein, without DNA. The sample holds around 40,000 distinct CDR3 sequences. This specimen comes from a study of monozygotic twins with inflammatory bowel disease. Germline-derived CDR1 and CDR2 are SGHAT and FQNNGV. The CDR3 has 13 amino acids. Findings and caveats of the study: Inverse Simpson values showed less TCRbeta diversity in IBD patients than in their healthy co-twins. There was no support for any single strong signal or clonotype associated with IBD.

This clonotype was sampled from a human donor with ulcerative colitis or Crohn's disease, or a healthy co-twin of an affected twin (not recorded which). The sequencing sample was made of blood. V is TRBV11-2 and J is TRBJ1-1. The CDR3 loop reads CASSSTGRFEAFF.